The next 13 T cell receptor beta chains were all read from a single sample in a study of T cells after yellow fever vaccination. TCRdb used MiXCR to reprocess the 5' RACE reads, holding one entry per CDR3 protein. This sample has roughly 340,000 distinct CDR3 sequences, with around 4.1% found just once. The sequences come from PBMCs, collected 5 days after the yellow fever booster vaccination. Source of these receptors: a man younger than 35 who received the YFV17D yellow fever vaccine.

This clonotype turned up a few times. The genes are TRBV20-1 and TRBJ1-1; D unresolved. V was shortened by 0 bases and J by 0 bases, with 11 bases between the two germline ends. The CDR3 runs 15 residues. Germline lookup yields CDR1 DFQATT and CDR2 SNEGSKA (reference sequence). As DNA, the CDR3 is TGCAGTGCTAGAGATACCGGTCCTCTGAACACTGAAGCTTTCTTT. It yields the protein CSARDTGPLNTEAFF.

This clonotype was observed many times. This rearrangement joins TRBV10-3 to TRBJ1-1, with TRBD1 identical over 8 bases. The ends lost 11 bases at V and 4 bases at J; junction bases unmatched: 6. Germline values: CDR1 ENHRY, CDR2 SYGVKD. The CDR3 totals 12 residues. The CDR3 is CAAGTGGTEAFF. Here the CDR3 DNA reads TGTGCCGCGGGTACAGGGGGCACTGAAGCTTTCTTT.

Many counts were recorded for this clonotype. The chain couples TRBV7-6 to TRBJ2-7, with D perhaps given as TRBD1 or TRBD2 (5 bases each). The CDR3 runs 15 residues. The V gene's germline CDR1 is SGHVS and CDR2 FNYEAQ. V was clipped by 6 bases and J by 3 bases, with 18 bases between them. The CDR3 DNA sequence: TGTGCCAGCAGTCCTTTGGGGGAGTGGTACTACGAGCAGTACTTC. Translated: CASSPLGEWYYEQYF.

This clonotype came up many times. The chain uses TRBV15 and TRBJ1-1; TRBD1 is a possible D gene (5 bases). The CDR3 is 15 residues long. V was cut by 5 bases and J by 1 base, with 14 bases left in between. CDR1 and CDR2 (germline): LNHNV, YYDKDF (reference sequence). CDR3 loop: CATSRRGAGNTEAFF. The CDR3, as DNA: TGTGCCACCAGCCGAAGGGGAGCGGGGAACACTGAAGCTTTCTTT.

This chain uses TRBV5-1 with TRBJ1-4; D is unresolved. V gave up 5 bases and J gave up 2 bases, with 10 bases separating them. Germline lookup yields CDR1 SGHRS and CDR2 YFSETQ. The CDR3 runs to 14 residues. Here the CDR3 DNA reads TGCGCCAGCAGTCGGACGGATACTAATGAAAAACTGTTTTTT. Translating gives CASSRTDTNEKLFF. Combining the CDR3 with reference TRBV5-1 and TRBJ1-4 gives the whole variable domain KAGVTQTPRYLIKTRGQQVTLSCSPISGHRSVSWYQQTPGQGLQFLFEYFSETQRNKGNFPGRFSGRQFSNSRSEMNVSTLELGDSALYLCASSRTDTNEKLFFGSGTQLSVL.

This clonotype was detected ten times or more. The V call is TRBV12-3 or TRBV12-4, the J call TRBJ1-2, with 10 bases aligning to TRBD1. Trimming removed 8 bases from V and 6 bases from J; junction bases left unmatched: 6. CDR3 size: 13 residues. CDR3 residues: CASATGTGDGYTF. In DNA form, the CDR3 reads TGTGCCAGCGCCACCGGGACAGGGGATGGCTACACCTTC.

This clonotype occurred many times. The V and J genes are TRBV2 and TRBJ1-5; no clear D. This CDR3 region has 13 residues. CDR1 is SNHLY, CDR2 FYNNEI, per germline. V dropped 7 bases and J dropped 2 bases, with 9 bases sitting between them. The CDR3 region is CASNDFGNQPQHF. CDR3 DNA sequence: TGTGCCAGCAATGATTTTGGCAATCAGCCCCAGCATTTT.

This clonotype was seen ten or more times. This chain joins TRBV20-1 and TRBJ1-2; perhaps TRBD1 as D (5 bases). In germline, CDR1 is DFQATT, CDR2 SNEGSKA (reference sequence). This CDR3 comprises 16 residues. V was shortened by 6 bases and J by 0 bases, with 20 bases between the two germline ends. CDR3 nucleotides: TGCAGTGCCCCACGGGGGGGTCCAAACTCTAACTATGGCTACACCTTC. Residues: CSAPRGGPNSNYGYTF.

Ten or more counts support this clonotype. The chain links TRBV10-2 to TRBJ2-5; 7 bases are shared with TRBD1. In germline, CDR1 is WSHSY, CDR2 SAAADI. The V and J ends lost 8 bases and 1 base, in that order; junction bases with no gene match: 10. This CDR3 comprises 15 residues. This chain's CDR3 is CASLEAGGVQETQYF. Here the CDR3 DNA reads TGCGCCAGCCTAGAGGCAGGGGGAGTCCAAGAGACCCAGTACTTC.

This clonotype was seen repeatedly, ten times or more. The CDR3 bases are TGTGCCACCAGCCCTGACAGGGGGGGTGAAAAACTGTTTTTT. Translated: CATSPDRGGEKLFF. The genes are TRBV15 and TRBJ1-4; 9 bases match TRBD1. In germline, CDR1 is LNHNV, CDR2 YYDKDF (reference sequence). The CDR3 sequence is 14 residues long. Trimming removed 5 bases from V and 7 bases from J; junction bases left unmatched: 5.

V is TRBV7-9 and J is TRBJ2-3; tentatively, D is TRBD2 (6 bases). Deletions cut 2 bases from V and 3 bases from J, with 9 bases between. The germline gives CDR1 SEHNR, CDR2 FQNEAQ (reference sequence). CDR3 length: 14 amino acids. The CDR3 bases are TGTGCCAGCAGCTTATCGACTAGAACAGATACGCAGTATTTT. This codes for CASSLSTRTDTQYF. The full variable domain, rest sourced from reference TRBV7-9 and TRBJ2-3, is DTGVSQNPRHKITKRGQNVTFRCDPISEHNRLYWYRQTLGQGPEFLTYFQNEAQLEKSRLLSDRFSAERPKGSFSTLEIQRTEQGDSAMYLCASSLSTRTDTQYFGPGTRLTVL.

This sequence joins TRBV29-1 and TRBJ1-1, with D hard to call. CDR3 length: 13 amino acids. Looked up from germline, CDR1 is SQVTM and CDR2 is ANQGSEA. V lost 6 bases to trimming and J lost 0 bases, with 11 bases between them. The CDR3 DNA sequence: TGCAGCGTAGAAAGGGTGATGAACACTGAAGCTTTCTTT. It is translated as CSVERVMNTEAFF.

The genes are TRBV5-1 and TRBJ2-7; D may be TRBD1 or TRBD2 (5 bases each). The CDR3 loop spans 14 amino acids. The V and J ends lost 4 bases and 4 bases respectively, with 15 bases between them. Germline V CDR1 and CDR2: SGHRS, YFSETQ. DNA of the CDR3: TGCGCCAGCAGCCTGGTAGAGGGGCTATACGAGCAGTACTTC. Protein: CASSLVEGLYEQYF.